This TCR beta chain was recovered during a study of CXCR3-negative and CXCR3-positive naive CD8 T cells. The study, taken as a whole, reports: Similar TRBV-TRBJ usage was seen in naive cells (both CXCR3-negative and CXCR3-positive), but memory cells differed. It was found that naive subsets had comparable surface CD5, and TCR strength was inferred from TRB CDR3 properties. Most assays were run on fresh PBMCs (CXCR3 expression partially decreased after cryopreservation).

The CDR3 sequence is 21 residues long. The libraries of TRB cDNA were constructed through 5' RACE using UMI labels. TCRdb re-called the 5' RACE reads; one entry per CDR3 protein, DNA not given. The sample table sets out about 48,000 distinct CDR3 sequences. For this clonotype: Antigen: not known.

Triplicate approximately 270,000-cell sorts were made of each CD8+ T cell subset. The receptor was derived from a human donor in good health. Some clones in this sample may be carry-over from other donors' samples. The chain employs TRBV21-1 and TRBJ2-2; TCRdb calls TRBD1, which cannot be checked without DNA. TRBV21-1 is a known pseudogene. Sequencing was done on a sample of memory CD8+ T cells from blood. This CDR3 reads CASSKHLAGPDLPWSTGELFF.